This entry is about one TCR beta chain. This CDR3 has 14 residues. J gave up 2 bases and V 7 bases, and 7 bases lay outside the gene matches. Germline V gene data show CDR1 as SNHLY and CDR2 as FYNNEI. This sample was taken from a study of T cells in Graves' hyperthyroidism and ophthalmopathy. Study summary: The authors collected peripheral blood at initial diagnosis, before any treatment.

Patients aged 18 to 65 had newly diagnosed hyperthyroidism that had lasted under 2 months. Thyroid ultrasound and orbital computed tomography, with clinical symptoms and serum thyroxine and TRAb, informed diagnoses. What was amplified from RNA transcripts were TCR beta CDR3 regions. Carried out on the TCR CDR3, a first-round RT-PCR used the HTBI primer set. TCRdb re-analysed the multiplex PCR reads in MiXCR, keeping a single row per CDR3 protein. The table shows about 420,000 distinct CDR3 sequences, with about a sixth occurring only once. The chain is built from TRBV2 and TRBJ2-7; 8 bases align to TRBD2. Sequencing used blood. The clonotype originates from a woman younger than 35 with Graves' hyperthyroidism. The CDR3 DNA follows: TGTGCCAGCATGCCGGGACTAGAGCCCTACGAGCAGTACTTC. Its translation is CASMPGLEPYEQYF.